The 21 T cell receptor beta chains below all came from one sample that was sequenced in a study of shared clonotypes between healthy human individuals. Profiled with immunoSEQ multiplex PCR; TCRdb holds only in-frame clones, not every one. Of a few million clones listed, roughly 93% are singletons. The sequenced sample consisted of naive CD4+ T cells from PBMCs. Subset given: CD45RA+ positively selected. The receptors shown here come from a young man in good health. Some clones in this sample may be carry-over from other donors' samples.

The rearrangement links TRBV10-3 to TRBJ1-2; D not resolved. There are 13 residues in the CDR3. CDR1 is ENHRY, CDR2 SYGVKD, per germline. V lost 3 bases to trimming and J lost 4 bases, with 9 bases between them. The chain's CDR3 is CAISDPGLYGYTF. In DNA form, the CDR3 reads TGTGCCATCAGTGACCCGGGTCTCTATGGCTACACCTTC.

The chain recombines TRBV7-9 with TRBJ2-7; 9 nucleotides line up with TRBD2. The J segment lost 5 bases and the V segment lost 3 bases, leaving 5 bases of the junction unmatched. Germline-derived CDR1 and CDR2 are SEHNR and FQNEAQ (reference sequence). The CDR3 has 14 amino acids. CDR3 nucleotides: TGTGCCAGCAGCTTTTTTAGCGGGAGTAACGAGCAGTACTTC. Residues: CASSFFSGSNEQYF.

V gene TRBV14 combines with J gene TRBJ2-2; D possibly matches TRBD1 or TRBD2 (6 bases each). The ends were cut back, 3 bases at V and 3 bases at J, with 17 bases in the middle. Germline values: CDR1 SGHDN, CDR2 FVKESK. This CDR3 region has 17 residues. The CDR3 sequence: CASSHLIGGGDTGELFF. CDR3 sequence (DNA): TGTGCCAGCAGCCACCTGATCGGGGGCGGAGACACCGGGGAGCTGTTTTTT. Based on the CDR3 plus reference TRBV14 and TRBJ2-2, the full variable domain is EAGVTQFPSHSVIEKGQTVTLRCDPISGHDNLYWYRRVMGKEIKFLLHFVKESKQDESGMPNNRFLAERTGGTYSTLKVQPAELEDSGVYFCASSHLIGGGDTGELFFGEGSRLTVL.

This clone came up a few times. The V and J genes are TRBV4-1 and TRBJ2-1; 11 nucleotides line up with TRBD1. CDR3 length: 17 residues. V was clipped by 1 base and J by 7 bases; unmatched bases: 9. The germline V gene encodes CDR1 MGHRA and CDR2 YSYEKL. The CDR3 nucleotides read TGCGCCAGCAGCCAAGTTCTCCGGACAGGGGGCAAAAATGAGCAGTTCTTC. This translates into CASSQVLRTGGKNEQFF.

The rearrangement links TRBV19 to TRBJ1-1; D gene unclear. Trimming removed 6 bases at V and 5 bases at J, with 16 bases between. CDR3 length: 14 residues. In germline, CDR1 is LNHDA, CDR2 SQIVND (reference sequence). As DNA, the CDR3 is TGTGCCAGTAGCTATAGGGTCCATACGACTGAAGCTTTCTTT. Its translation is CASSYRVHTTEAFF.

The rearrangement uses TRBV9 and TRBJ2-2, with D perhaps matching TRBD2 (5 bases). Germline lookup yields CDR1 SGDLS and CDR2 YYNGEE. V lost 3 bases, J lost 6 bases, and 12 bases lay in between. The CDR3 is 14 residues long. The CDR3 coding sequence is TGTGCCAGCAGCGGTGGGAGCCATGCCGGGGAGCTGTTTTTT. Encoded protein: CASSGGSHAGELFF.

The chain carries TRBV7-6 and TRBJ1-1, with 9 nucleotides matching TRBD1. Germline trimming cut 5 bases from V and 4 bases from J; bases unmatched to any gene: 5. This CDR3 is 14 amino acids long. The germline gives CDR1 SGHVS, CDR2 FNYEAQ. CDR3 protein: CASSRPGQGTEAFF. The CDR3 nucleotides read TGTGCCAGCAGCAGACCGGGACAGGGCACTGAAGCTTTCTTT.

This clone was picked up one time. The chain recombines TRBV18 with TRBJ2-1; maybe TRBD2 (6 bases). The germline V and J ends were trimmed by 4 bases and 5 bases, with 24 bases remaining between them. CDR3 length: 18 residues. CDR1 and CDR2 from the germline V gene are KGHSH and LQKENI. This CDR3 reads CASSQYLASVRPDNEQFF. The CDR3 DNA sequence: TGTGCCAGCTCACAATACCTAGCGAGCGTTAGACCGGACAATGAGCAGTTCTTC. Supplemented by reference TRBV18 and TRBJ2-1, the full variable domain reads NAGVMQNPRHLVRRRGQEARLRCSPMKGHSHVYWYRQLPEEGLKFMVYLQKENIIDESGMPKERFSAEFPKEGPSILRIQQVVRGDSAAYFCASSQYLASVRPDNEQFFGPGTRLTVL.

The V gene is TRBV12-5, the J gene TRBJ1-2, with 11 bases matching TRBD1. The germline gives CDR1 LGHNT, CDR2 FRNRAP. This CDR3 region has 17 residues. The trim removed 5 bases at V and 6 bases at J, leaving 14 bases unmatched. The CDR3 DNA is TGTGCTAGTGGTCGAACCCCTTCCAGGACAGGGGGCGATGGCTACACCTTC. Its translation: CASGRTPSRTGGDGYTF.

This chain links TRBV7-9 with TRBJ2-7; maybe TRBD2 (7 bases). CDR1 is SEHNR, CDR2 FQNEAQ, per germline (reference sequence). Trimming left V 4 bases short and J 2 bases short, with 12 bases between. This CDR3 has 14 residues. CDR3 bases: TGTGCCAGCAGCTCCGCGGGGGCGGCCTACGAGCAGTACTTC. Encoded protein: CASSSAGAAYEQYF. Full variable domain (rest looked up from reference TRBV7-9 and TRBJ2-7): DTGVSQNPRHKITKRGQNVTFRCDPISEHNRLYWYRQTLGQGPEFLTYFQNEAQLEKSRLLSDRFSAERPKGSFSTLEIQRTEQGDSAMYLCASSSAGAAYEQYFGPGTRLTVT.

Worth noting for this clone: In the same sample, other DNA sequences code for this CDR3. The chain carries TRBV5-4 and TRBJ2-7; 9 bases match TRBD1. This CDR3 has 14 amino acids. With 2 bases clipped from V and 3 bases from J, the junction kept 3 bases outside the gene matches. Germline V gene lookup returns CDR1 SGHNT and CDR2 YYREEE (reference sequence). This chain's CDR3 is CASSLPGQGYEQYF. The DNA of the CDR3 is TGTGCCAGCAGCTTACCGGGACAGGGCTACGAGCAGTACTTC.

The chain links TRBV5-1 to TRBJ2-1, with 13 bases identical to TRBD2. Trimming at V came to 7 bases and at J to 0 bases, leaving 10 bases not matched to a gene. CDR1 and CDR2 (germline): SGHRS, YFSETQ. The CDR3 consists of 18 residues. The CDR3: CASRTPGLAGSSYNEQFF. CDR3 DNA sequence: TGCGCCAGCCGGACACCGGGACTAGCGGGAAGCTCCTACAATGAGCAGTTCTTC.

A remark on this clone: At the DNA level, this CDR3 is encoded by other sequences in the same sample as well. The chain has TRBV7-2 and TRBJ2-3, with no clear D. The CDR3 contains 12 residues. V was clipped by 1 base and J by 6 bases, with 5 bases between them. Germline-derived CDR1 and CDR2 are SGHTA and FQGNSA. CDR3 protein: CASSLVQDTQYF. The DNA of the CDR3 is TGTGCCAGCAGCTTAGTCCAGGATACGCAGTATTTT.

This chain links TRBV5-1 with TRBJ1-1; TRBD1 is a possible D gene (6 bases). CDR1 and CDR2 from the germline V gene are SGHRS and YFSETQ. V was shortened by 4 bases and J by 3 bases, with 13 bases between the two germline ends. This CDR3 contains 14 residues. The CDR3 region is CASSPRGWDTEAFF. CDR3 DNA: TGCGCCAGCAGCCCGAGGGGGTGGGACACTGAAGCTTTCTTT.

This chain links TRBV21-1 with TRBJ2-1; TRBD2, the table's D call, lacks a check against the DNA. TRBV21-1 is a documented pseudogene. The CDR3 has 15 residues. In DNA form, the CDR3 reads TGTGCCAGCAGCAATGAGGTCCCTCGGTACAATGAGCAGTTCTTC. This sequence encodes CASSNEVPRYNEQFF.

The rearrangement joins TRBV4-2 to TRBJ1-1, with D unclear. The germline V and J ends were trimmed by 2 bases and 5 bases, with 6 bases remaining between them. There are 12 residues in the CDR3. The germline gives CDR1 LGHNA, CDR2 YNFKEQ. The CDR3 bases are TGTGCCAGCAGCCAACGAGGGACTGAAGCTTTCTTT. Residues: CASSQRGTEAFF.

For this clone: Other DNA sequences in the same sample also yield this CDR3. This chain's CDR3 is CASSGDRGDYGYTF. The CDR3 DNA is TGTGCCAGCAGCGGAGACAGGGGAGACTATGGCTACACCTTC. The V and J genes are TRBV9 and TRBJ1-2, with TRBD1 identical over 8 bases. V shed 3 bases, J shed 3 bases, and the junction held 4 bases outside the gene matches. Germline CDR1 reads SGDLS; CDR2 reads YYNGEE. The CDR3 has 14 amino acids.

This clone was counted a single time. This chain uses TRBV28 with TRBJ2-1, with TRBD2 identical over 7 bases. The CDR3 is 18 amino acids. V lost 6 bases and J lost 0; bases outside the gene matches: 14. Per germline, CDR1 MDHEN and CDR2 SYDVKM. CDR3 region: CASSQTGSGWGSYNEQFF. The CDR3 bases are TGTGCCAGCAGCCAAACTGGTAGCGGGTGGGGCTCCTACAATGAGCAGTTCTTC. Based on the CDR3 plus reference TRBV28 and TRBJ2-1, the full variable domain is DVKVTQSSRYLVKRTGEKVFLECVQDMDHENMFWYRQDPGLGLRLIYFSYDVKMKEKGDIPEGYSVSREKKERFSLILESASTNQTSMYLCASSQTGSGWGSYNEQFFGPGTRLTVL.

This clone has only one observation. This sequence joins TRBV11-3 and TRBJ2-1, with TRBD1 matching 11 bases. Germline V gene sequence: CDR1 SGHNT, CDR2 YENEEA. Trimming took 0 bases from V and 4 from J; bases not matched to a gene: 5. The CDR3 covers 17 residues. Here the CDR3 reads CASSLERTGGAYNEQFF. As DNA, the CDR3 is TGTGCCAGCAGCTTAGAAAGGACAGGGGGCGCATACAATGAGCAGTTCTTC.

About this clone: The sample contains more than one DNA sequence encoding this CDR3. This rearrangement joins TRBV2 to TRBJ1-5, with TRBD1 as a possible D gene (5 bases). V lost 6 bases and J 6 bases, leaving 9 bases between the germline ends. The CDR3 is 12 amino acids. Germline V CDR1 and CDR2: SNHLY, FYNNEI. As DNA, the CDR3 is TGTGCCAGCAGCGGGGGTAGTCAGCCCCAGCATTTT. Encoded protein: CASSGGSQPQHF.

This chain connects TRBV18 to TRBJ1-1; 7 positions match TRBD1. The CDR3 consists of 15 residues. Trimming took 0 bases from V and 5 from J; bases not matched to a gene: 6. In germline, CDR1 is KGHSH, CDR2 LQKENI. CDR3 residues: CASSPPGTVSTEAFF. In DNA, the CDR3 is TGTGCCAGCTCACCACCCGGGACAGTCAGTACTGAAGCTTTCTTT. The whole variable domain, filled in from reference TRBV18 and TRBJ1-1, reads NAGVMQNPRHLVRRRGQEARLRCSPMKGHSHVYWYRQLPEEGLKFMVYLQKENIIDESGMPKERFSAEFPKEGPSILRIQQVVRGDSAAYFCASSPPGTVSTEAFFGQGTRLTVV.